Sequencing of this T cell receptor (beta chain) was carried out in a study of OX40 agonist ivuxolimab in advanced cancers. Whole-study context: One patient with hepatocellular carcinoma and two with cutaneous melanoma, three in all, had partial responses.

CDR1 SGDLS and CDR2 YYNGEE come from the germline V gene. The ends lost 3 bases at V and 4 bases at J; junction bases unmatched: 8. The CDR3 consists of 15 residues. Measured with immunoSEQ multiplex PCR; TCRdb has only the in-frame clones, and not every one. The sample holds approximately 70,000 clones; around 90% are singletons and the top ten take approximately 1.2%. This clonotype was obtained from an adult with an advanced solid tumor such as melanoma, head and neck, liver or kidney cancer. The J gene is TRBJ1-2, the V gene TRBV9; 8 bases fit TRBD1. The specimen comprised CD4+ or CD8+ T cells sorted from blood, sampled in a trial of the OX40 agonist ivuxolimab. The CDR3: CASSERQGAGYGYTF. Written as DNA, the CDR3 is TGTGCCAGCAGCGAACGTCAGGGGGCCGGCTATGGCTACACCTTC. Based on the CDR3 plus reference TRBV9 and TRBJ1-2, the full variable domain is DSGVTQTPKHLITATGQRVTLRCSPRSGDLSVYWYQQSLDQGLQFLIQYYNGEERAKGNILERFSAQQFPDLHSELNLSSLELGDSALYFCASSERQGAGYGYTFGSGTRLTVV.